Shown below are 18 T cell receptor beta chains from a single sample sequenced in a study of T cell responses to AZD1222 COVID-19 vaccine. Profiled with immunoSEQ multiplex PCR; TCRdb holds only in-frame clones, not every one. The repertoire consists of around 100,000 clones, with roughly four fifths occurring once and the leading ten covering roughly 9%. Sequencing was performed on peripheral blood, taken on day 0 of AZD1222 vaccination. These receptors were collected from an adult in good health.

The CDR3 protein is CASVVWGVDQYF. In nucleotides, the CDR3 is TGTGCCAGCGTTGTTTGGGGGGTAGATCAGTACTTC. V gene TRBV6-4 combines with J gene TRBJ2-7; the D gene is possibly TRBD2 (6 bases). Trimming left V 8 bases short and J 10 bases short, with 18 bases between. The germline gives CDR1 MRHNA, CDR2 SNTAGT. The CDR3 is 12 residues long.

This clone was counted between two and nine times. The V call is TRBV27, the J call TRBJ1-1; D is undetermined. The CDR3 has 15 amino acids. Germline V gene data show CDR1 as MNHEY and CDR2 as SMNVEV (reference sequence). Trimming stripped 6 bases from V and 1 base from J, with 15 bases between. The CDR3 DNA is TGTGCCAGCAGATTAGCAGGACGGACGAACACTGAAGCTTTCTTT. Its translation: CASRLAGRTNTEAFF.

The table lists this clone with a count of one. V and J are TRBV10-2 and TRBJ2-5; TRBD2 matches at 9 bases. Trimming at V came to 4 bases and at J to 3 bases, leaving 3 bases not matched to a gene. The CDR3 extends over 14 amino acids. The germline CDR1 and CDR2 sequences are WSHSY and SAAADI. CDR3 nucleotide sequence: TGCGCCAGCAGTGGTAGCGGGGGTGAAGAGACCCAGTACTTC. Protein: CASSGSGGEETQYF.

The chain uses TRBV4-3 and TRBJ2-5; D unclear. Looked up from germline, CDR1 is LGHNA and CDR2 is YSLEER. Trimming pared 4 bases from V and 1 base from J, leaving 7 bases between. This CDR3 has 13 amino acids. CDR3 amino acids: CASSLVLQETQYF. In DNA, the CDR3 is TGCGCCAGCAGCCTGGTACTCCAAGAGACCCAGTACTTC.

The rearrangement links TRBV7-2 to TRBJ1-2; D is uncertain. V was clipped by 2 bases and J by 1 base, with 14 bases between them. Germline CDR1 reads SGHTA; CDR2 reads FQGNSA. This CDR3 comprises 16 residues. The CDR3 region is CASSLNGQRFNYGYTF. For the CDR3, the DNA is TGTGCCAGCAGCTTAAACGGGCAGCGATTTAACTATGGCTACACCTTC.

The chain has TRBV5-1 and TRBJ1-1, with D perhaps matching TRBD1 (5 bases). The CDR3 has 13 residues. Germline V gene data show CDR1 as SGHRS and CDR2 as YFSETQ. Trimming cost V 5 bases and J 1 base, with 9 bases left between them. Written as DNA, the CDR3 is TGCGCCAGCAGTTGGGGGGAGAACACTGAAGCTTTCTTT. As protein: CASSWGENTEAFF.

V is TRBV19 and J is TRBJ1-2, with unresolved D. Germline V gene lookup returns CDR1 LNHDA and CDR2 SQIVND (reference sequence). The CDR3 is made up of 11 amino acids. V lost 11 bases and J lost 8, with 15 bases in between. CDR3 residues: CAPRRAAGYTF. The CDR3 nucleotides are TGTGCCCCAAGGAGGGCTGCAGGCTACACCTTC.

The chain is built from TRBV4-3 and TRBJ2-5; a weak D match, TRBD2 (6 bases). V lost 4 bases to trimming and J lost 1 base, with 13 bases between them. The CDR3 runs to 15 residues. Per the germline V gene, CDR1 is LGHNA and CDR2 is YSLEER. CDR3: CASSPRLASQETQYF. The CDR3 DNA follows: TGCGCCAGCAGCCCAAGGCTAGCGAGCCAAGAGACCCAGTACTTC.

The rearrangement joins TRBV11-3 to TRBJ2-6; D possibly corresponds to TRBD1 (6 bases). The germline V and J ends were trimmed by 5 bases and 2 bases, with 16 bases remaining between them. The CDR3 spans 17 residues. Per the germline V gene, CDR1 is SGHNT and CDR2 is YENEEA. The CDR3 protein is CASSPRAGEPGANVLTF. CDR3 in DNA: TGTGCCAGCAGCCCCCGGGCAGGGGAACCTGGGGCCAACGTCCTGACTTTC.

The chain uses TRBV19 and TRBJ1-6; TRBD1 might be the D (6 bases). The CDR3 sequence is 15 residues long. Germline CDR1 and CDR2: LNHDA and SQIVND (reference sequence). Trimming stripped 3 bases from V and 7 bases from J, with 13 bases between. The CDR3 sequence is CASSIAGAGNSPLHF. The DNA of the CDR3 is TGTGCCAGTAGTATCGCGGGGGCAGGGAATTCACCCCTCCACTTT. The full variable domain, completed using reference TRBV19 and TRBJ1-6, is DGGITQSPKYLFRKEGQNVTLSCEQNLNHDAMYWYRQDPGQGLRLIYYSQIVNDFQKGDIAEGYSVSREKKESFPLTVTSAQKNPTAFYLCASSIAGAGNSPLHFGNGTRLTVT.

This chain connects TRBV5-1 to TRBJ1-4, with a tentative D call TRBD1 (5 bases). Trimming cost V 5 bases and J 0 bases, with 8 bases left between them. The CDR3 runs to 14 residues. Germline-derived CDR1 and CDR2 are SGHRS and YFSETQ. Here the CDR3 DNA reads TGCGCCAGCAGTCCGGGGGCAACTAATGAAAAACTGTTTTTT. This sequence encodes CASSPGATNEKLFF. Using reference TRBV5-1 and TRBJ1-4 for the parts outside the CDR3, the full variable domain is KAGVTQTPRYLIKTRGQQVTLSCSPISGHRSVSWYQQTPGQGLQFLFEYFSETQRNKGNFPGRFSGRQFSNSRSEMNVSTLELGDSALYLCASSPGATNEKLFFGSGTQLSVL.

This clone was seen a few times. The chain employs TRBV19 and TRBJ1-2; D unclear. V gave up 3 bases and J gave up 4 bases, with 15 bases separating them. Germline CDR1 LNHDA, CDR2 SQIVND (reference sequence). The CDR3 has 15 amino acids. CDR3: CASSIRRSDVYGYTF. CDR3 DNA sequence: TGTGCCAGTAGTATCCGCAGATCCGACGTCTATGGCTACACCTTC.

The rearrangement links TRBV6-5 to TRBJ1-5, with unresolved D. CDR1 and CDR2 from the germline V gene are MNHEY and SVGAGI. With 7 bases removed from V and 6 bases from J, the gap between germline ends came to 16 bases. CDR3 length equals 14 residues. CDR3 protein: CASNPTLDGQPQHF. In DNA, the CDR3 is TGTGCCAGCAACCCCACCTTGGACGGTCAGCCCCAGCATTTT.

This sequence joins TRBV28 and TRBJ1-1; D is perhaps TRBD1 (6 bases). Trimming left V 10 bases short and J 2 bases short, with 14 bases between. This CDR3 is built from 13 residues. Germline loops: CDR1 MDHEN, CDR2 SYDVKM. CDR3 coding DNA: TGTGCCACCGCGGAGGGGGGAAACACTGAAGCTTTCTTT. Encoded protein: CATAEGGNTEAFF.

The chain has TRBV7-9 and TRBJ2-3; a possible D gene is TRBD1 (5 bases). V was pared by 4 bases and J by 3 bases, with 14 bases between. This CDR3 is 15 amino acids long. The germline CDR1 and CDR2 sequences are SEHNR and FQNEAQ (reference sequence). The CDR3 loop reads CASSYGHSSTDTQYF. The CDR3 nucleotides are TGTGCCAGCAGCTATGGACATTCGTCGACAGATACGCAGTATTTT.

This clone was detected once. The chain is built from TRBV27 and TRBJ2-1; 10 bases match TRBD2. Losses at the gene ends were 2 bases for V and 7 bases for J; bases not matched to a gene: 11. Germline loops: CDR1 MNHEY, CDR2 SMNVEV (reference sequence). The CDR3 is made up of 17 amino acids. CDR3 amino acids: CASSLGLLAGASNEQFF. The CDR3 region has the DNA TGTGCCAGCAGTTTAGGGTTGCTAGCGGGGGCGTCAAATGAGCAGTTCTTC.

Judged by abundance, this clone is medium-sized. This chain connects TRBV5-1 to TRBJ2-7, with D maybe TRBD1 (6 bases). The CDR3 is made up of 13 amino acids. Looked up from germline, CDR1 is SGHRS and CDR2 is YFSETQ. V shed 2 bases and J shed 2 bases, with 8 bases lying between them. CDR3 bases: TGCGCCAGCAGCTTTGACAGGACCTACGAGCAGTACTTC. Its translation is CASSFDRTYEQYF.

Regarding this clone: It is likely a read error, because the conserved phenylalanine at the end of the CDR3 is missing. The DNA is omitted, as the CDR3 cannot be located on it reliably, and the CDR3 follows TCRdb's listing. The J gene is TRBJ2-7, the V gene TRBV5-6; the DNA was not used to check the table's D call, TRBD1. CDR1 SGHDT and CDR2 YYEEEE come from the germline V gene. The CDR3 adds up to 11 amino acids, both ends counted. This CDR3 reads CASSLASGVEI.